This T cell receptor (beta chain) was retrieved from a study of CXCR3-negative and CXCR3-positive naive CD8 T cells. With UMI labels, 5' RACE was used to prepare the TRB cDNA libraries. TCRdb reprocessed the 5' RACE reads and reports one entry per CDR3 protein, with no DNA. The specimen's table records about 130,000 distinct CDR3 sequences. There are 12 residues in the CDR3. In germline, CDR1 is GTSNPN, CDR2 SVGIG (reference sequence). The origin of this receptor is a human donor in good health. Some clones in this sample may be carry-over from other donors' samples. The sample was naive CXCR3- CD8+ T cells from blood. Subset reported: CD45RO-CCR7+CD27+CD95- naive CD8+ T cells lacking CXCR3 (TNR3-). The V and J genes are TRBV30 and TRBJ2-2. This CDR3 is CAWSVGSGELFF.